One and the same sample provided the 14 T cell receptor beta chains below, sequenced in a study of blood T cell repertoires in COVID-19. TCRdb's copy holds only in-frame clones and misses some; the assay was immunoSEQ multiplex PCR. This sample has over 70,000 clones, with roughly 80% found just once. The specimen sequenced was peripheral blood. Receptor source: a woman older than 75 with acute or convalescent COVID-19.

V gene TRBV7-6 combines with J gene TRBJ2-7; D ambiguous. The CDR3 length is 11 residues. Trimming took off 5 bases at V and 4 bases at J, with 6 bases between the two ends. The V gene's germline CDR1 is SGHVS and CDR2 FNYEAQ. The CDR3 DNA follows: TGTGCCAGCAGCCGTGAGTACGAGCAGTACTTC. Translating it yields CASSREYEQYF.

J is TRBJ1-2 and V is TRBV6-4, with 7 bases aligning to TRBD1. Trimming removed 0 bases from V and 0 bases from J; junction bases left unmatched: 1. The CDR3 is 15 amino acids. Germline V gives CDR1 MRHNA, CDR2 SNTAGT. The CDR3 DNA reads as TGTGCCAGCAGTGACTCGGGGACAGCTAACTATGGCTACACCTTC. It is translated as CASSDSGTANYGYTF.

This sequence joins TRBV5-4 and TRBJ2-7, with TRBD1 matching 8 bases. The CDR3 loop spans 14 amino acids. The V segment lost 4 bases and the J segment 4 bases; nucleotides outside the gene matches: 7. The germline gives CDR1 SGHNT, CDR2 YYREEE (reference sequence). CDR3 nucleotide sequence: TGTGCCAGCAGCCTTGACAGGGGACGGTACGAGCAGTACTTC. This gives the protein CASSLDRGRYEQYF.

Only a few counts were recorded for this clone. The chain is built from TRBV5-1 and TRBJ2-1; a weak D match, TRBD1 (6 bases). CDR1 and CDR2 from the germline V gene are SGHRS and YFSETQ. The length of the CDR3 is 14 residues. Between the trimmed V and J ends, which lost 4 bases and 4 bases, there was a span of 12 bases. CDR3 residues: CASSTGQSYNEQFF. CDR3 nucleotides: TGCGCCAGCAGCACAGGACAGAGTTACAATGAGCAGTTCTTC.

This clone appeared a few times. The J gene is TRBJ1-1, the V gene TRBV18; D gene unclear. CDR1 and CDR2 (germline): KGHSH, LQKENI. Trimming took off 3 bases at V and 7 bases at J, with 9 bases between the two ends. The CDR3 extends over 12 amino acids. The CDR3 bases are TGTGCCAGCTCACCGGGGAGACTTGAAGCTTTCTTT. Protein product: CASSPGRLEAFF.

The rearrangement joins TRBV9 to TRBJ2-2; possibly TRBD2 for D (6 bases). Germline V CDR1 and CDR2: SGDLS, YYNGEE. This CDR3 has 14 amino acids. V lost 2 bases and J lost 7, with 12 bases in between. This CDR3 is CASSVGAGSGELFF. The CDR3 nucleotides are TGTGCCAGCAGCGTGGGAGCGGGTAGCGGGGAGCTGTTTTTT.

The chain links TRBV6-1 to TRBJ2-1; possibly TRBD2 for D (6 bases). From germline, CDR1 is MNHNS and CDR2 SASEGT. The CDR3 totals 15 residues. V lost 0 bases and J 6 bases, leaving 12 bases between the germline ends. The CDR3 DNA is TGTGCCAGCAGTGAAGCGCCCCGACTAGGCAATGAGCAGTTCTTC. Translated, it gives CASSEAPRLGNEQFF.

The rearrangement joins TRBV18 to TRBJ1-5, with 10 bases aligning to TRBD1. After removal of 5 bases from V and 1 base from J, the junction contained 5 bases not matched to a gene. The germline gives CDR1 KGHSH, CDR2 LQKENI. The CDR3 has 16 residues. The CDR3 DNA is TGTGCCAGCTCAGGCGACAGGGGGCTGAGCAATCAGCCCCAGCATTTT. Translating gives CASSGDRGLSNQPQHF.

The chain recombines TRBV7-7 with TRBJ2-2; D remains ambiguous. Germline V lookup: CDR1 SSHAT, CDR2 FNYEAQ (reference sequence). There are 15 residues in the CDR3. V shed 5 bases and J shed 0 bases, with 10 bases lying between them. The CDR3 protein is CASSPSESNTGELFF. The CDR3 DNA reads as TGTGCCAGCAGCCCCAGCGAATCGAACACCGGGGAGCTGTTTTTT.

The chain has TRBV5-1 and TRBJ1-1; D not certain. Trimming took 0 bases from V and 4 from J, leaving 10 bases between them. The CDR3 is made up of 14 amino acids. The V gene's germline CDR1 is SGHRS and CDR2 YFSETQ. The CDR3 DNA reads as TGCGCCAGCAGCTTGGCCGGTGGCGGCACTGAAGCTTTCTTT. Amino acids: CASSLAGGGTEAFF. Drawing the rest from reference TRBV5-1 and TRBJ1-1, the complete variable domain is KAGVTQTPRYLIKTRGQQVTLSCSPISGHRSVSWYQQTPGQGLQFLFEYFSETQRNKGNFPGRFSGRQFSNSRSEMNVSTLELGDSALYLCASSLAGGGTEAFFGQGTRLTVV.

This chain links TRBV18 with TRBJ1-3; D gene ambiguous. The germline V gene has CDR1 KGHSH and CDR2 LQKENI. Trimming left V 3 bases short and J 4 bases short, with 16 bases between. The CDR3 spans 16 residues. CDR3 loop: CASSPWGEVRGNTIYF. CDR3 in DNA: TGTGCCAGCTCACCGTGGGGAGAAGTGCGCGGAAACACCATATATTTT.

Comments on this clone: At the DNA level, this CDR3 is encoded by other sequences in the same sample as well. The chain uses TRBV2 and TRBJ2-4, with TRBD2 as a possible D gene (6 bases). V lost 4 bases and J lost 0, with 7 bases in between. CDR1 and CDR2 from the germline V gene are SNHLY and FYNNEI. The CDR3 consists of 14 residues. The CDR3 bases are TGTGCCAGCAGTGGGGACTTAGCCAAAAACATTCAGTACTTC. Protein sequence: CASSGDLAKNIQYF.

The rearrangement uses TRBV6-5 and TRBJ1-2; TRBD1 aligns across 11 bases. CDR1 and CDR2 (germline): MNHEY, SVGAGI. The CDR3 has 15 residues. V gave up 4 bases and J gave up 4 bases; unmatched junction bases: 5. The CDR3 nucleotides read TGTGCCAGCAGTTGGACAGGGGGCGACCTCTATGGCTACACCTTC. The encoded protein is CASSWTGGDLYGYTF.

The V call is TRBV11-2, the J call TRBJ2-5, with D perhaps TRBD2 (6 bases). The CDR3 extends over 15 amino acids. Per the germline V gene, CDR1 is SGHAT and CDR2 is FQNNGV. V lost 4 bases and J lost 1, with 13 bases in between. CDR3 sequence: CASSSWTMIQETQYF. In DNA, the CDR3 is TGTGCCAGCAGCTCATGGACTATGATCCAAGAGACCCAGTACTTC.